This TCR beta chain appears in the sequencing data of a study of regulatory and conventional T cells in RAG deficiency. Sequencing was performed with immunoSEQ multiplex PCR; in TCRdb, only in-frame clones are kept and a portion is missing. The data show tens of thousands of clones, approximately 93% seen once. Genomic DNA came from blood conventional CD4+ T cells gated CD25-low CD127-high. General observations from the study: Omenn patients showed >75% Treg-Tconv overlap and shorter CDR3 lengths. Shannon entropy fell and Simpson indices rose in RAG-deficient patients. These Omenn syndrome Treg sorts may hold peripherally activated cells instead.

Germline V CDR1 and CDR2: MNHNY, SVGAGI (reference sequence). The CDR3 covers 13 residues. J was trimmed by 1 base and V by 7 bases; bases with no gene match: 2. For this clone: Its antigen is not identified.

The data also belong to a second study, concerning regulatory T cells. That study reports: Amplification used 52 TRBV primers and 13 TRBJ primers. Skewed V and J usage and few unique V-J pairs marked patient repertoires, most in Tregs.

The receptor comes from a human donor in good health. V is TRBV6-6 and J is TRBJ1-1; 8 nucleotides match TRBD1. Sequences were obtained from CD4+ T cells sorted from blood. In DNA form, the CDR3 reads TGTGCCAGCACCGGGACAGGGAACACTGAAGCTTTCTTT. Translation: CASTGTGNTEAFF.